Sequencing of this T cell receptor (beta chain) was carried out in a study of T cell responses to AZD1222 COVID-19 vaccine (dated by TCRdb to the early 2020s). Study-level background: AZD1222 recipients with second doses at about 4 weeks or about 12 weeks were pooled, because spike-specific TCR depth and breadth did not differ between schedules. A total of 233 trial participants underwent TCR sequencing, of whom some 210 received two doses of AZD1222 and some 26 received two doses of the MenACWY control vaccine. Trial participants were enrolled by age into 18-55, 56-69 and 70-plus year subgroups, with roughly 150, 30 and 60 TCR-sequenced participants respectively.

Notes on this clone: What this receptor recognizes is not known. Base qualities are not at hand, and no much larger clone is one base apart.

Unmatched junction bases come to 12, with V trimmed by 4 bases and J by 6 bases. Via the germline V gene, CDR1 is KGHDR and CDR2 SFDVKD. From its cysteine to its phenylalanine, the CDR3 spans 16 amino acids. The only DNA kept is the CDR3, 48 bases in frame from the first base. What the work shows at the level of the full study, not this receptor alone: Participants were mostly white British, with more females than males. The authors suggested clonal diversity may have been underestimated. Because no day 14 peak-response samples were available, repertoires were characterized only after the peak T cell response. After two AZD1222 doses, both the breadth and the depth of spike-specific TCRs were significantly higher than at day 0 and than in MenACWY recipients. Vaccine-associated CD4 TCRs spanned the whole spike protein, with dominant responses in regions 160-218 and 743-854. Reportedly, close to half of the unique spike-specific TCRs recognized epitopes lying outside the regions that are mutated in the B.1.351 and B.1.1.7 variants. The 56-69-year group was small, and its depth increase did not reach significance, likely because of low power. Only five or six AZD1222 recipients were SARS-CoV-2 seropositive at baseline, limiting conclusions about previously exposed vaccinees.

The CDR3 regions of human TCRbeta chains were analyzed by immunosequencing. The source study handled its data this way. Repertoire TCRs were checked for matches against a reference library of SARS-CoV-2-specific TCRs that had been generated using the MIRA antigen-specificity platform. Breadth was defined as the fraction of unique TCRs that were SARS-CoV-2-associated, and depth was defined as the fraction of total T cells that were SARS-CoV-2-associated. Using the MIRA data, each spike-specific TCR was assigned both to the spike region to which the TCR was reactive and to a CD4 or CD8 class. Log10-transformed breadth and depth values were compared by one-way ANOVA with Sidak's multiple comparisons tests. TCRdb stores this immuneACCESS table with in-frame sequences only. Part of the clones is absent; in the studies checked, under half of the shortfall reflects unresolved V genes, and no reason is known for the rest. The V and J calls and clone size are taken from that table; D and trimming were inferred from the DNA. Here the sample has about 140,000 clones; around 90% occur a single time. The ten largest clones add up to around 5.1% of the sample.

The label giving this sample's time point can be read as: baseline before first vaccination. Samples from vaccinated people were obtained from the UK trials COV001 and COV002, which included a single-blind randomized controlled phase 2/3 trial of AZD1222 (ChAdOx1 nCoV-19) in healthy adults. Trial participant PBMC samples were collected at day 0 and day 28 after the second dose for TCRbeta chain sequencing. This clonotype was obtained from an adult in good health. Sequencing was performed on peripheral blood, taken on day 0 of AZD1222 vaccination. The rearrangement joined TRBV24-1 to TRBJ1-2; the central 8 bases match TRBD1. The CDR3 region: CATSDPRTGRADGYTF. The nucleotide sequence reads TGTGCCACCAGTGACCCTAGGACAGGGCGGGCGGATGGCTACACCTTC.